Below are 14 T cell receptor beta chains sequenced from a single sample in a study of OX40 agonist ivuxolimab in advanced cancers. Measured with immunoSEQ multiplex PCR; TCRdb has only the in-frame clones, and not every one. The sample includes about 59,000 clones, 84% of them seen just once. The input for sequencing was CD4+ or CD8+ T cells sorted from blood, taken in a trial of the OX40 agonist ivuxolimab. Every receptor here comes from an adult with an advanced solid tumor such as melanoma, head and neck, liver or kidney cancer.

This sequence joins TRBV5-1 and TRBJ2-7; D unresolved. Germline CDR1 SGHRS, CDR2 YFSETQ. There are 14 residues in the CDR3. V lost 3 bases and J lost 0, with 10 bases in between. CDR3 coding DNA: TGCGCCAGCAGCTCCTCCACGAGCTCCTACGAGCAGTACTTC. This sequence encodes CASSSSTSSYEQYF.

The chain employs TRBV28 and TRBJ2-1; 8 bases map to TRBD2. The V segment lost 6 bases and the J segment 3 bases; nucleotides outside the gene matches: 13. The germline gives CDR1 MDHEN, CDR2 SYDVKM. The CDR3 has 17 amino acids. CDR3: CASSSHASGPGYNEQFF. The CDR3 DNA is TGTGCCAGCAGCTCCCATGCTAGCGGGCCAGGCTACAATGAGCAGTTCTTC. Based on the CDR3 plus reference TRBV28 and TRBJ2-1, the full variable domain is DVKVTQSSRYLVKRTGEKVFLECVQDMDHENMFWYRQDPGLGLRLIYFSYDVKMKEKGDIPEGYSVSREKKERFSLILESASTNQTSMYLCASSSHASGPGYNEQFFGPGTRLTVL.

V and J are TRBV28 and TRBJ2-5; D is possibly TRBD2 (5 bases). The CDR3 is 13 residues long. Germline V gives CDR1 MDHEN, CDR2 SYDVKM. V was shortened by 6 bases and J by 5 bases, with 13 bases between the two germline ends. CDR3 bases: TGTGCCAGCAGGAGAAATGAGCGGGAGACCCAGTACTTC. This sequence encodes CASRRNERETQYF.

The chain carries TRBV12-5 and TRBJ1-1; weak D call: TRBD1 (6 bases). Looked up from germline, CDR1 is LGHNT and CDR2 is FRNRAP. The CDR3 has 14 residues. Trimming shortened V by 3 bases and J by 4 bases, and 12 bases separated the two germline ends. The CDR3 is CASGLGQIGTEAFF. DNA of the CDR3: TGTGCTAGTGGTTTAGGACAGATTGGCACTGAAGCTTTCTTT.

Worth noting for this clone: At the DNA level, this CDR3 is encoded by other sequences in the same sample as well. V gene TRBV28 combines with J gene TRBJ1-5; unclear D gene. The CDR3 has 12 amino acids. Germline V lookup: CDR1 MDHEN, CDR2 SYDVKM. Trimming took off 3 bases at V and 5 bases at J, with 5 bases between the two ends. The CDR3 DNA reads TGTGCCAGCAGTTTGAGGTATCAGCCCCAGCATTTT. As protein: CASSLRYQPQHF.

The rearrangement uses TRBV25-1 and TRBJ1-4, with 7 bases that match TRBD1. V lost 4 bases and J lost 13; bases outside the gene matches: 12. Germline lookup yields CDR1 MGHDK and CDR2 SYGVNS. The CDR3 runs 14 residues. Here the CDR3 reads CASSGFTTGDGLFF. DNA for the CDR3: TGTGCCAGCAGTGGATTTACAACAGGGGACGGACTGTTTTTT. Full variable domain (remainder filled in from reference TRBV25-1 and TRBJ1-4): EADIYQTPRYLVIGTGKKITLECSQTMGHDKMYWYQQDPGMELHLIHYSYGVNSTEKGDLSSESTVSRIRTEHFPLTLESARPSHTSQYLCASSGFTTGDGLFFGSGTQLSVL.

This chain joins TRBV6-5 and TRBJ2-3; TRBD2 matches 9 bases. From germline, CDR1 is MNHEY and CDR2 SVGAGI. This CDR3 spans 16 amino acids. The ends lost 4 bases at V and 6 bases at J; junction bases unmatched: 11. In DNA form, the CDR3 reads TGTGCCAGCAGTTTAATAGCGGGAGCCTCCTCGGATACGCAGTATTTT. Translated: CASSLIAGASSDTQYF.

This sequence joins TRBV9 and TRBJ2-1, with no clear D. Between the trimmed V and J ends, which lost 1 base and 0 bases, there was a span of 8 bases. Germline CDR1 and CDR2: SGDLS and YYNGEE. CDR3 length: 15 residues. The CDR3 sequence is CASSVSESSYNEQFF. DNA for the CDR3: TGTGCCAGCAGCGTAAGTGAGAGCTCCTACAATGAGCAGTTCTTC.

CDR3 residues: CASSPGDRNSYEQYF. CDR3 DNA: TGTGCCAGCAGCCCAGGGGACCGAAACTCCTACGAGCAGTACTTC. V and J are TRBV5-5 and TRBJ2-7, with D tentatively TRBD1 (6 bases). In germline, CDR1 is SGHKS, CDR2 YYEKEE (reference sequence). This CDR3 comprises 15 residues. V lost 4 bases and J lost 0, with 14 bases in between.

V is TRBV4-1 and J is TRBJ1-4; 9 nucleotides line up with TRBD1. The V segment lost 5 bases and the J segment 6 bases; nucleotides outside the gene matches: 4. Germline V gene data show CDR1 as MGHRA and CDR2 as YSYEKL. The CDR3 extends over 14 amino acids. This chain's CDR3 is CASSYRGQDEKLFF. CDR3 nucleotide sequence: TGCGCCAGCAGCTACAGGGGGCAGGATGAAAAACTGTTTTTT.

The chain uses TRBV28 and TRBJ2-7, with 8 positions matching TRBD1. CDR1 is MDHEN, CDR2 SYDVKM, per germline. The CDR3 is 14 amino acids. With 6 bases clipped from V and 5 bases from J, the junction kept 9 bases outside the gene matches. Here the CDR3 reads CASSTTGETNEQYF. The DNA for the CDR3 is TGTGCCAGCAGCACGACAGGGGAGACCAACGAGCAGTACTTC. The full variable domain, rest sourced from reference TRBV28 and TRBJ2-7, is DVKVTQSSRYLVKRTGEKVFLECVQDMDHENMFWYRQDPGLGLRLIYFSYDVKMKEKGDIPEGYSVSREKKERFSLILESASTNQTSMYLCASSTTGETNEQYFGPGTRLTVT.

This clone was picked up a small number of times. Germline is not matched at one junction end, which may reflect a read error. This chain connects TRBV5-1 to TRBJ2-4, with D possibly called TRBD1 or TRBD2 (6 bases each). Germline loops: CDR1 SGHRS, CDR2 YFSETQ. The CDR3 sequence is 13 residues long. The CDR3: CASSLGAGGLKVF. The CDR3 DNA sequence: TGCGCCAGCAGCTTGGGGGCCGGGGGCCTTAAGGTCTTC.

The chain combines TRBV6-6 with TRBJ2-2, with 8 bases matching TRBD2. Germline CDR1 is MNHNY and CDR2 is SVGAGI (reference sequence). The CDR3 length is 16 residues. The V and J ends lost 4 bases and 4 bases, in that order; junction bases with no gene match: 8. The CDR3 sequence is CASSSLSGAVTGELFF. The CDR3 DNA is TGTGCCAGCAGTTCCCTTAGCGGGGCGGTCACCGGGGAGCTGTTTTTT.

V gene TRBV7-9 combines with J gene TRBJ1-1; D unclear. V lost 4 bases to trimming and J lost 4 bases, with 13 bases between them. The CDR3 has 14 residues. Germline CDR1 is SEHNR and CDR2 is FQNEAQ (reference sequence). CDR3 loop: CASSSPGRSTEAFF. The CDR3 DNA reads TGTGCCAGCAGCTCTCCGGGAAGAAGCACTGAAGCTTTCTTT.